One and the same sample provided the 2 T cell receptor beta chains below, sequenced in a study of CD8 T cells in ankylosing spondylitis. TCRdb re-analysed the 5' RACE reads in MiXCR, keeping a single row per CDR3 protein. The data show 250,000 to 400,000 distinct CDR3 sequences, around a tenth seen once. Sequencing was performed on blood, either unsorted or a sorted T cell fraction (not recorded which). Receptors originate from a female donor with ankylosing spondylitis or in good health (not recorded which).

Remarks on this clonotype: This may stem from a read error, because a much larger clone lies one nucleotide away. The chain uses TRBV20-1 and TRBJ2-3; 8 positions match TRBD2. Germline CDR1 DFQATT, CDR2 SNEGSKA (reference sequence). V dropped 3 bases and J dropped 5; count of bases not matched to a gene: 13. This CDR3 has 16 residues. CDR3 protein: CSARTRREGWGDTQYF. The CDR3, as DNA: TGCAGTGCTAGGACTCGCCGGGAGGGTTGGGGAGATACGCAGTATTTT.

This clonotype occurred many times. The CDR3 region has the DNA TGTGCCTGGAGTAACCAGGATGGGCAGCCCCAGCATTTT. Protein product: CAWSNQDGQPQHF. This sequence joins TRBV30 and TRBJ1-5, with unresolved D. From germline, CDR1 is GTSNPN and CDR2 SVGIG (reference sequence). Trimming pared 2 bases from V and 7 bases from J, leaving 12 bases between. The CDR3 sequence is 13 residues long.